Following are 10 T cell receptor beta chains from one sample sequenced in a study of metastatic and nonmetastatic thyroid tumors. TCRdb reprocessed the PCR reads via MiXCR. The sample gives just over 15,000 clones, approximately 30% of which show up once; 9.5% to 12% is in the top ten. Thyroid surgery was preceded by no treatment in any patient. Sequenced input: tumor tissue. The receptors here all came from a male donor with papillary thyroid cancer or a benign thyroid nodule (not recorded which). Some clones in this sample may be carry-over from other donors' samples.

For this clone: No DNA is shown, since the ends of the CDR3 on it are uncertain; the CDR3 is the one TCRdb lists. The chain links TRBV21-1 to TRBJ2-1; TRBD1 is the table's D call and was not checked against the DNA. TRBV21-1 is recorded as a pseudogene. The CDR3 length equals 16 residues, ends included. CDR3 protein: CASSKVGTGIYNEQFF.

By share, this clone counts as medium-sized. J is TRBJ2-7 and V is TRBV5-6, with D perhaps matching TRBD2 (5 bases). CDR1 is SGHDT and CDR2 is YYEEEE in the germline V gene. Deletions cut 4 bases from V and 0 bases from J, with 14 bases between. The CDR3 has 15 amino acids. The CDR3 sequence: CASSIRLTSSYEQYF. Written as DNA, the CDR3 is TGTGCCAGCAGCATCAGACTAACCAGCTCCTACGAGCAGTACTTC.

This clone is termed medium-sized. V is TRBV6-1 and J is TRBJ1-3; 9 bases are a match to TRBD1. Per germline, CDR1 MNHNS and CDR2 SASEGT. This CDR3 spans 13 amino acids. V shed 7 bases, J shed 4 bases, and the junction held 2 bases outside the gene matches. CDR3 coding DNA: TGTGCCAGCAATGGACAGGGGGGAAACACCATATATTTT. It translates to CASNGQGGNTIYF.

This clone is medium-sized (0.01 to 0.1%) by share. The V gene is TRBV12-3 or TRBV12-4, the J gene TRBJ2-1; D gene unclear. Trimming removed 6 bases from V and 10 bases from J, with 13 bases in between. The CDR3 contains 12 residues. The CDR3: CASSMDPNEQFF. CDR3 nucleotides: TGTGCCAGCAGCATGGACCCGAACGAGCAGTTCTTC.

This clone was detected only a few times. V usage is TRBV6-1 and J usage is TRBJ1-1; no reliable D call. The length of the CDR3 is 15 residues. V was clipped by 3 bases and J by 6 bases, with 17 bases between them. The germline CDR1 and CDR2 sequences are MNHNS and SASEGT. In DNA form, the CDR3 reads TGTGCCAGCAGTGACCACACGAATCCCGGGGCTGAAGCTTTCTTT. Translated, it gives CASSDHTNPGAEAFF.

This clone was observed a handful of times. This chain links TRBV6-1 with TRBJ2-7, with 7 bases that match TRBD1. CDR3 length equals 15 residues. V lost 1 base and J lost 1; bases outside the gene matches: 4. CDR1 is MNHNS, CDR2 SASEGT, per germline. The CDR3 region is CASSEVTGESYEQYF. CDR3 in DNA: TGTGCCAGCAGTGAAGTCACAGGGGAATCCTACGAGCAGTACTTC.

This clone has ten or more counts. The chain has TRBV5-6 and TRBJ1-6, with D maybe TRBD1 (5 bases). Germline assignment: CDR1 SGHDT and CDR2 YYEEEE. V lost 4 bases to trimming and J lost 7 bases, with 9 bases between them. The CDR3 has 13 residues. In DNA form, the CDR3 reads TGTGCCAGCAGCCAGGGACGGAATTCACCCCTCCACTTT. It translates to CASSQGRNSPLHF. The variable domain in full, with the rest retrieved from reference TRBV5-6 and TRBJ1-6, is DAGVTQSPTHLIKTRGQQVTLRCSPKSGHDTVSWYQQALGQGPQFIFQYYEEEERQRGNFPDRFSGHQFPNYSSELNVNALLLGDSALYLCASSQGRNSPLHFGNGTRLTVT.

The chain joins TRBV19 to TRBJ2-2; no clear D. This CDR3 region has 14 residues. V lost 9 bases and J lost 2, with 13 bases in between. Germline CDR1 LNHDA, CDR2 SQIVND (reference sequence). The CDR3 loop reads CASAPVANTGELFF. For the CDR3, the DNA is TGTGCCAGCGCCCCAGTAGCTAACACCGGGGAGCTGTTTTTT.

J is TRBJ2-7 and V is TRBV6-2 or TRBV6-3; D may be TRBD1 or TRBD2 (5 bases each). Trimming took 7 bases from V and 9 from J, leaving 19 bases between them. The CDR3 is 13 residues long. Germline V gene data show CDR1 as MNHEY and CDR2 as SVGEGT. The CDR3 reads CASIEPTIGTQYF. The CDR3, as DNA: TGTGCCAGCATTGAACCTACTATCGGGACGCAGTACTTC.

This clone was detected only once. The chain joins TRBV24-1 to TRBJ2-2; TRBD1 matches 8 bases. The CDR3 is 17 residues long. J lost 2 bases, V lost 1 base, and 5 bases had no gene match. CDR1 is KGHDR, CDR2 SFDVKD, per germline. The CDR3, as DNA: TGTGCCACCAGTGATTTCCGGGACAGGACCAACACCGGGGAGCTGTTTTTT. Amino acid sequence: CATSDFRDRTNTGELFF.